The 32 T cell receptor beta chains below come from one sample, sequenced in a study of CD8+CD57+ T cells in acquired aplastic anemia. Genomic DNA constituted the template upon which TCR beta VDJ and CDR3 profiling was performed. TCRdb ran MiXCR on the reads and lists one entry per CDR3 protein. Here the sample spans 200,000 to 250,000 distinct CDR3 sequences, over 55% being singletons. For sequencing, patients were chosen who had shown expansion of CD8+CD57+ cells by flow cytometry. The sequencing sample was made of sorted CD4+, CD8+, or CD8+CD57+ T cells (not recorded which) from PBMCs. These receptors came from a human donor with aplastic anemia.

The rearrangement joins TRBV20-1 to TRBJ1-1; tentatively, D is TRBD1 (5 bases). The CDR3 contains 13 residues. Germline CDR1 is DFQATT and CDR2 is SNEGSKA (reference sequence). The CDR3 bases are TGCAGAGCCGGCGGGGCCAAGGACACTGAAGCTTTCTTT. Its translation is CRAGGAKDTEAFF.

This sequence joins TRBV19 and TRBJ1-5; the D gene is possibly TRBD1 (5 bases). Trimming shortened V by 4 bases and J by 7 bases, and 20 bases separated the two germline ends. The CDR3 runs to 16 residues. From germline, CDR1 is LNHDA and CDR2 SQIVND (reference sequence). CDR3 region: CASSNEYGTGGQPQHF. CDR3 nucleotides: TGTGCCAGTAGTAATGAGTACGGGACCGGCGGACAGCCCCAGCATTTT.

The chain couples TRBV9 to TRBJ2-6; weak D call: TRBD1 (6 bases). The CDR3 is made up of 12 amino acids. Germline V gene data show CDR1 as SGDLS and CDR2 as YYNGEE. Trimming pared 3 bases from V and 10 bases from J, leaving 8 bases between. CDR3 DNA sequence: TGTGCCAGCAGCGAAGGGGGTAACGTCCTGACTTTC. It translates to CASSEGGNVLTF.

This clonotype was found many times. This rearrangement joins TRBV15 to TRBJ1-5; TRBD1 matches at 10 bases. The CDR3 covers 17 residues. Germline CDR1 is LNHNV and CDR2 is YYDKDF (reference sequence). V was pared by 0 bases and J by 3 bases, with 5 bases of the junction left unmatched. CDR3 nucleotides: TGTGCCACCAGCAGAGACGGGACAGGGGAGCTCAATCAGCCCCAGCATTTT. This codes for CATSRDGTGELNQPQHF.

The V and J genes are TRBV29-1 and TRBJ1-3; D gene unclear. V gave up 4 bases and J gave up 1 base, with 8 bases separating them. The CDR3 extends over 13 amino acids. Germline V gene sequence: CDR1 SQVTM, CDR2 ANQGSEA. The CDR3 DNA follows: TGCAGCGTTGTAGAGGGTTCTGGAAACACCATATATTTT. It encodes CSVVEGSGNTIYF.

This clonotype was seen a few times. A read error may be the cause here, since a much bigger clone is one base away. The chain combines TRBV9 with TRBJ2-3; 9 bases agree with TRBD2. Germline trimming cut 4 bases from V and 7 bases from J; bases unmatched to any gene: 10. CDR3 length equals 15 residues. The germline V gene has CDR1 SGDLS and CDR2 YYNGEE. In nucleotides, the CDR3 is TGTGCCAGCAGCCCTGCGGGGGGGGGGACGAATACGCAGTATTTT. Translation gives CASSPAGGGTNTQYF.

The V and J genes are TRBV9 and TRBJ2-3, with 8 bases matching TRBD2. V lost 4 bases to trimming and J lost 5 bases; unmatched junction nucleotides: 12. The CDR3 covers 16 residues. Per the germline V gene, CDR1 is SGDLS and CDR2 is YYNGEE. CDR3 residues: CASSQVERGLRDTQYF. Written as DNA, the CDR3 is TGTGCCAGCAGCCAAGTAGAGCGGGGGTTAAGAGATACGCAGTATTTT.

This clonotype was recorded a few times. The rearrangement links TRBV24-1 to TRBJ2-7; 7 nucleotides align to TRBD2. Germline V lookup: CDR1 KGHDR, CDR2 SFDVKD. The CDR3 totals 12 residues. V trimming: 9 bases; J trimming: 4 bases; junction bases outside the gene matches: 5. CDR3: CATGRAIYEQYF. In nucleotides, the CDR3 is TGTGCCACCGGGAGGGCGATTTACGAGCAGTACTTC.

This clonotype has ten or more counts. The chain uses TRBV19 and TRBJ2-7; perhaps TRBD1 as D (7 bases). The ends were cut back, 3 bases at V and 5 bases at J, with 20 bases in the middle. Germline V gene lookup returns CDR1 LNHDA and CDR2 SQIVND (reference sequence). The CDR3 runs to 16 residues. CDR3 loop: CASSIGAWQGGNEQYF. As DNA, the CDR3 is TGTGCCAGTAGTATCGGAGCTTGGCAGGGGGGAAACGAGCAGTACTTC.

The gene calls are TRBV19 and TRBJ2-5; TRBD1 agrees at 10 bases. Germline loops: CDR1 LNHDA, CDR2 SQIVND (reference sequence). The CDR3 extends over 12 amino acids. The V gene end was trimmed by 11 bases and the J gene end by 5 bases; junction bases not matched to a gene: 5. The DNA for the CDR3 is TGTGCCTCCGGGACAGGGGTCGAGACCCAGTACTTC. It translates to CASGTGVETQYF.

This clonotype was detected ten times or more. This rearrangement joins TRBV9 to TRBJ1-1; 8 bases are a match to TRBD1. The germline V gene has CDR1 SGDLS and CDR2 YYNGEE. Trimming at V came to 0 bases and at J to 10 bases, leaving 5 bases not matched to a gene. The CDR3 has 13 residues. The CDR3 bases are TGTGCCAGCAGCGTAGTTGGACAGGGCCCAGCTTTCTTT. As protein: CASSVVGQGPAFF.

V gene TRBV7-9 combines with J gene TRBJ2-2; 8 bases agree with TRBD1. This CDR3 has 18 residues. Germline values: CDR1 SEHNR, CDR2 FQNEAQ (reference sequence). The V segment lost 0 bases and the J segment 4 bases; nucleotides outside the gene matches: 10. In DNA, the CDR3 is TGTGCCAGCAGCTTAGCTCTGTTGACAGGGGCGAGCACCGGGGAGCTGTTTTTT. Protein product: CASSLALLTGASTGELFF.

Comment on this clonotype: This sequence may be a read error, since a much larger clone differs from it by one base. V and J are TRBV11-2 and TRBJ2-7; possibly TRBD1 for D (6 bases). The CDR3 covers 13 residues. The germline CDR1 and CDR2 sequences are SGHAT and FQNNGV. V was pared by 4 bases and J by 3 bases, with 10 bases between. CDR3 DNA sequence: TGTGCCAGCAGCTCAGGACAGTACTACGAGCAGTACTTC. Translated: CASSSGQYYEQYF.

Concerning this clonotype: At one of its ends the junction is not consistent with the germline gene, which may arise from a read error. The chain uses TRBV24-1 and TRBJ2-5; 7 bases match TRBD1. Per germline, CDR1 KGHDR and CDR2 SFDVKD. This CDR3 is 14 amino acids long. The CDR3 is CATSERDSQETKYF. The CDR3 DNA reads as TGTGCCACCAGTGAGAGGGACAGCCAAGAGACCAAGTACTTC.

The chain recombines TRBV5-8 with TRBJ2-7; D is ambiguous. Germline V gives CDR1 SGHTS, CDR2 YDEGEE. The CDR3 extends over 14 amino acids. The V gene lost 5 bases and the J gene lost 2 bases, with 14 bases spanning the gap. The CDR3 DNA reads TGTGCCAGCAGTGAAGTAGGGTCACCCTACGAGCAGTACTTC. It encodes CASSEVGSPYEQYF.

V and J are TRBV10-3 and TRBJ2-2; 8 positions agree with TRBD1. V trimming: 7 bases; J trimming: 1 base; junction bases outside the gene matches: 8. The CDR3 consists of 16 residues. Germline V gene sequence: CDR1 ENHRY, CDR2 SYGVKD. The CDR3 spells CAIKDRGVGNTGELFF. The CDR3 region has the DNA TGTGCCATCAAAGACAGGGGCGTCGGGAACACCGGGGAGCTGTTTTTT.

This chain connects TRBV7-6 to TRBJ2-5; D call uncertain. Trimming took 1 base from V and 5 from J, leaving 5 bases between them. Germline CDR1 is SGHVS and CDR2 is FNYEAQ. The CDR3 has 12 residues. This CDR3 is CASSLGMETQYF. The CDR3 bases are TGTGCCAGCAGCTTAGGGATGGAGACCCAGTACTTC.

This sequence joins TRBV6-2 or TRBV6-3 and TRBJ1-1; a possible D gene is TRBD1 (5 bases). The CDR3 extends over 17 amino acids. V was clipped by 0 bases and J by 5 bases, with 19 bases between them. Germline V lookup: CDR1 MNHEY, CDR2 SVGEGT. CDR3 loop: CASSYSSTGTLGTEAFF. The DNA of the CDR3 is TGTGCCAGCAGTTACTCGAGTACTGGGACTCTAGGAACTGAAGCTTTCTTT.

The gene calls are TRBV19 and TRBJ2-7; D unresolved. Germline-derived CDR1 and CDR2 are LNHDA and SQIVND (reference sequence). V lost 9 bases, J lost 12 bases, and 24 bases lay in between. This CDR3 contains 13 residues. In DNA, the CDR3 is TGTGCCAGCAGCCAAGGCCTAAAGGAACAAGGGTACTTC. It yields the protein CASSQGLKEQGYF. Using reference TRBV19 and TRBJ2-7 for the parts outside the CDR3, the full variable domain is DGGITQSPKYLFRKEGQNVTLSCEQNLNHDAMYWYRQDPGQGLRLIYYSQIVNDFQKGDIAEGYSVSREKKESFPLTVTSAQKNPTAFYLCASSQGLKEQGYFGPGTRLTVT.

This chain connects TRBV2 to TRBJ2-1, with a possible D match to TRBD2 (5 bases). This CDR3 comprises 13 residues. CDR1 SNHLY and CDR2 FYNNEI come from the germline V gene. Between the trimmed V and J ends, which lost 8 bases and 5 bases, there was a span of 13 bases. CDR3: CASEWAGNNEQFF. The CDR3 DNA follows: TGTGCCAGCGAGTGGGCGGGCAACAATGAGCAGTTCTTC.

This chain uses TRBV19 with TRBJ1-6; D gene uncertain. The length of the CDR3 is 14 residues. Trimming took 6 bases from V and 6 from J, leaving 12 bases between them. Germline V gives CDR1 LNHDA, CDR2 SQIVND (reference sequence). CDR3 in DNA: TGTGCCAGTAGGTCCCGAGACGGTAATTCACCCCTCCACTTT. Translating gives CASRSRDGNSPLHF.

The chain employs TRBV24-1 and TRBJ2-5; possibly TRBD1 for D (5 bases). Trimming pared 3 bases from V and 4 bases from J, leaving 17 bases between. The germline V gene has CDR1 KGHDR and CDR2 SFDVKD. This CDR3 has 16 amino acids. CDR3 sequence: CATSDPRSGIGETQYF. CDR3 in DNA: TGTGCCACCAGTGATCCCCGGTCAGGGATTGGAGAGACCCAGTACTTC.

V is TRBV19 and J is TRBJ1-2; D is undetermined. Trimming shortened V by 4 bases and J by 6 bases, and 9 bases separated the two germline ends. Germline lookup yields CDR1 LNHDA and CDR2 SQIVND (reference sequence). The CDR3 totals 12 residues. The CDR3 spells CASSNGFNGYTF. CDR3 nucleotides: TGTGCCAGTAGTAACGGCTTTAATGGCTACACCTTC.

The chain employs TRBV7-9 and TRBJ2-7; 7 bases are shared with TRBD1. The germline V gene has CDR1 SEHNR and CDR2 FQNEAQ (reference sequence). The CDR3 is 13 residues long. Trimming took 3 bases from V and 6 from J; bases not matched to a gene: 5. The chain's CDR3 is CASSFIYRGEQYF. CDR3 coding DNA: TGTGCCAGCAGCTTTATTTACAGGGGCGAGCAGTACTTC.

A note on this clonotype: A much larger clone lies a single base off, so this may be a read error. The rearrangement links TRBV12-5 to TRBJ2-1, with D possibly TRBD2 on 6 matching bases. The V end was cut by 7 bases, the J end by 3 bases, with 13 bases between. Germline-derived CDR1 and CDR2 are LGHNT and FRNRAP. There are 14 residues in the CDR3. CDR3 sequence reads: CASAISGVYNEQFF. In DNA, the CDR3 is TGTGCTAGTGCCATTAGCGGCGTCTACAATGAGCAGTTCTTC.

Regarding this clonotype: Germline is not matched at one junction end, which may reflect a read error. J is TRBJ1-2 and V is TRBV2, with D uncertain. CDR3 size: 12 residues. Germline V gene data show CDR1 as SNHLY and CDR2 as FYNNEI. The CDR3 bases are TGTGCCAGCAACGTCGGAGGGAACGGCTACGCCTTC. It codes for CASNVGGNGYAF.

The chain employs TRBV20-1 and TRBJ2-1; 8 bases map to TRBD2. Per the germline V gene, CDR1 is DFQATT and CDR2 is SNEGSKA (reference sequence). The CDR3 length is 16 residues. The J segment lost 9 bases and the V segment lost 5 bases, leaving 18 bases of the junction unmatched. The CDR3 DNA reads TGCAGTGCTGCCGGCCCCACTAGCGGCTTGAATGGTGAGCAGTTCTTC. Amino acids: CSAAGPTSGLNGEQFF.

The chain has TRBV18 and TRBJ2-7; D is possibly TRBD1 or TRBD2 (5 bases each). The CDR3 is 14 amino acids. Germline V CDR1 and CDR2: KGHSH, LQKENI. Between the trimmed V and J ends, which lost 6 bases and 3 bases, there was a span of 15 bases. This CDR3 reads CASSHGDEGYEQYF. Here the CDR3 DNA reads TGTGCCAGCTCCCACGGGGACGAAGGCTACGAGCAGTACTTC.

This rearrangement joins TRBV20-1 to TRBJ2-3; D possibly matches TRBD1 or TRBD2 (5 bases each). Germline CDR1 is DFQATT and CDR2 is SNEGSKA (reference sequence). V was trimmed by 5 bases and J by 7 bases, leaving 16 bases between them. The CDR3 length is 13 residues. The CDR3 here is CSAVIGETNTQYF. CDR3 sequence (DNA): TGCAGTGCTGTCATAGGGGAGACCAATACGCAGTATTTT.

A note on this clonotype: The conserved phenylalanine or tryptophan is not found at the CDR3 terminus, so this likely reflects a read error. J is TRBJ1-6 and V is TRBV12-3 or TRBV12-4; D is perhaps TRBD1 (5 bases). The CDR3 has 13 residues. V lost 3 bases to trimming and J lost 9 bases, with 9 bases between them. DNA of the CDR3: TGTGCCAGCAGTTTGTTGAGGGGTTCACCCCTCCACCTT. Translated, it gives CASSLLRGSPLHL.

On this clonotype: Because the CDR3's place on the DNA is in doubt, the DNA is left out and the CDR3 is given as listed by TCRdb. The chain joins TRBV29-1 to TRBJ2-1; the DNA was not compared with TRBD1, the D call given in the table. Both ends counted, the CDR3 spans 12 residues. CDR1 is SQVTM and CDR2 is ANQGSEA in the germline V gene. This CDR3 is CSVSGPGYEQFF.

This clonotype was recorded a few times. The rearrangement links TRBV15 to TRBJ2-2; no definite D call. The CDR3 has 14 amino acids. Between the trimmed V and J ends, which lost 0 bases and 7 bases, there was a span of 9 bases. Germline V CDR1 and CDR2: LNHNV, YYDKDF (reference sequence). The CDR3 sequence is CATSRDRVGGELFF. The CDR3 region has the DNA TGTGCCACCAGCAGAGATCGCGTTGGCGGGGAGCTGTTTTTT.